Below, 26 T cell receptor beta chains from the same sample are listed, as sequenced in a study of cytomegalovirus exposure and HLA in healthy donors. Primers: 60 Vbeta forward and 13 Jbeta reverse. Assay: immunoSEQ multiplex PCR; the TCRdb copy retains only in-frame clones and omits some. The table for this sample gives around 140,000 clones. Sequencing input: PBMCs. The origin of the receptors is a man between 18 and 29 years old in good health and CMV-seronegative.

In DNA, the CDR3 is TGTGCCAGTAGGTACGGGACAGGGAACACCGGGGAGCTGTTTTTT. It yields the protein CASRYGTGNTGELFF. V is TRBV19 and J is TRBJ2-2; the match to TRBD1 covers 8 bases. The V gene end was trimmed by 6 bases and the J gene end by 1 base; junction bases not matched to a gene: 4. CDR1 is LNHDA and CDR2 is SQIVND in the germline V gene (reference sequence). The CDR3 consists of 15 residues.

The chain carries TRBV7-9 and TRBJ2-7, with D tentatively TRBD2 (6 bases). This CDR3 has 14 amino acids. Germline CDR1 and CDR2: SEHNR and FQNEAQ (reference sequence). V lost 5 bases, J lost 6 bases, and 17 bases lay in between. CDR3 sequence reads: CASSRGTAGPEQYF. The CDR3, as DNA: TGTGCCAGCAGCCGCGGGACCGCTGGACCCGAGCAGTACTTC.

The chain recombines TRBV14 with TRBJ2-1; 11 bases line up with TRBD2. The CDR3 is 16 residues long. Germline CDR1 is SGHDN and CDR2 is FVKESK. Germline trimming cut 4 bases from V and 4 bases from J; bases unmatched to any gene: 6. CDR3 region: CASSRLAGGFYNEQFF. CDR3 bases: TGTGCCAGCAGCCGATTAGCGGGAGGGTTTTACAATGAGCAGTTCTTC. Looking up the rest from reference TRBV14 and TRBJ2-1 gives the full variable domain: EAGVTQFPSHSVIEKGQTVTLRCDPISGHDNLYWYRRVMGKEIKFLLHFVKESKQDESGMPNNRFLAERTGGTYSTLKVQPAELEDSGVYFCASSRLAGGFYNEQFFGPGTRLTVL.

This chain uses TRBV6-6 with TRBJ2-5; 8 bases are shared with TRBD1. V gave up 7 bases and J gave up 5 bases; unmatched junction bases: 15. The CDR3 has 16 residues. Germline assignment: CDR1 MNHNY and CDR2 SVGAGI (reference sequence). CDR3 sequence reads: CASIPRPGQGDETQYF. Here the CDR3 DNA reads TGTGCCAGCATCCCTCGGCCCGGACAGGGAGATGAGACCCAGTACTTC.

The V gene is TRBV11-2, the J gene TRBJ2-2; possible D gene TRBD2, 6 bases. Germline V lookup: CDR1 SGHAT, CDR2 FQNNGV. This CDR3 has 16 amino acids. V lost 7 bases and J lost 0, with 15 bases in between. CDR3 coding DNA: TGTGCCAGCATGACCCGGGACTCCGCGAACACCGGGGAGCTGTTTTTT. This codes for CASMTRDSANTGELFF. The variable domain in full, with the rest retrieved from reference TRBV11-2 and TRBJ2-2, is EAGVAQSPRYKIIEKRQSVAFWCNPISGHATLYWYQQILGQGPKLLIQFQNNGVVDDSQLPKDRFSAERLKGVDSTLKIQPAKLEDSAVYLCASMTRDSANTGELFFGEGSRLTVL.

This chain connects TRBV27 to TRBJ2-7; possibly TRBD1 for D (5 bases). The CDR3 is made up of 11 amino acids. Trimming removed 6 bases from V and 6 bases from J, with 9 bases in between. CDR1 MNHEY and CDR2 SMNVEV come from the germline V gene (reference sequence). The CDR3 DNA reads as TGTGCCAGCAGGAGGCAGGGCGAGCAGTACTTC. Translation: CASRRQGEQYF.

The V gene is TRBV28, the J gene TRBJ1-2; D gene uncertain. With 8 bases removed from V and 3 bases from J, the gap between germline ends came to 7 bases. There are 11 residues in the CDR3. In germline, CDR1 is MDHEN, CDR2 SYDVKM. The CDR3 sequence: CASRSDYGYTF. The CDR3 DNA follows: TGTGCCAGCCGGTCCGACTATGGCTACACCTTC.

The rearrangement links TRBV4-3 to TRBJ2-1; D may be TRBD1 (5 bases). Trimming removed 0 bases from V and 4 bases from J, with 19 bases in between. From germline, CDR1 is LGHNA and CDR2 YSLEER. CDR3 length equals 18 residues. The CDR3 region has the DNA TGCGCCAGCAGCCAAGAGAGTGGGGCAGGTACCCAATACAATGAGCAGTTCTTC. As protein: CASSQESGAGTQYNEQFF.

In the case of this clone: The same CDR3 also results from other DNA sequences found in this sample. The chain combines TRBV4-3 with TRBJ2-3; TRBD2 aligns across 7 bases. The CDR3 runs 16 residues. J was trimmed by 1 base and V by 0 bases; bases with no gene match: 4. Per the germline V gene, CDR1 is LGHNA and CDR2 is YSLEER. The CDR3 loop is CASSQDPAGGTDTQYF. CDR3 sequence (DNA): TGCGCCAGCAGCCAAGATCCGGCGGGAGGCACAGATACGCAGTATTTT.

The chain joins TRBV6-5 to TRBJ2-1, with D possibly matching TRBD1 (6 bases). Trimming pared 6 bases from V and 4 bases from J, leaving 16 bases between. CDR1 and CDR2 from the germline V gene are MNHEY and SVGAGI. The CDR3 has 15 amino acids. As DNA, the CDR3 is TGTGCCAGCAGGCCCGGGACAAAAGTATACAATGAGCAGTTCTTC. Translated, it gives CASRPGTKVYNEQFF.

J is TRBJ2-3 and V is TRBV11-1; no reliable D call. Trimming cost V 10 bases and J 4 bases, with 15 bases left between them. The CDR3 totals 13 residues. The germline V gene has CDR1 SGHAT and CDR2 FQDESV (reference sequence). CDR3 coding DNA: TGTGCCACCAACTTTGACGAGGCAGATACGCAGTATTTT. Translating it yields CATNFDEADTQYF.

This chain joins TRBV9 and TRBJ1-1, with 8 bases matching TRBD1. J lost 1 base, V lost 3 bases, and 8 bases had no gene match. The germline CDR1 and CDR2 sequences are SGDLS and YYNGEE. The CDR3 has 16 residues. The CDR3 nucleotides read TGTGCCAGCAGCGCCAGGGGGCCCCGGGCGAACACTGAAGCTTTCTTT. This gives the protein CASSARGPRANTEAFF.

The rearrangement uses TRBV6-4 and TRBJ2-2, with 7 bases matching TRBD2. V trimming: 1 base; J trimming: 6 bases; junction bases outside the gene matches: 2. The CDR3 sequence is 14 residues long. Per germline, CDR1 MRHNA and CDR2 SNTAGT. CDR3: CASSDYAGAGELFF. CDR3 DNA sequence: TGTGCCAGCAGTGACTACGCGGGGGCCGGGGAGCTGTTTTTT.

J is TRBJ1-5 and V is TRBV28, with D possibly TRBD1 on 6 matching bases. The ends were cut back, 6 bases at V and 7 bases at J, with 19 bases in the middle. Germline-derived CDR1 and CDR2 are MDHEN and SYDVKM. This CDR3 has 15 amino acids. CDR3 bases: TGTGCCAGCAGACTGGGAATGGGGGGGGCCCAGCCCCAGCATTTT. Its translation: CASRLGMGGAQPQHF.

V gene TRBV6-5 combines with J gene TRBJ1-5, with D unclear. The CDR3 totals 15 residues. Between the trimmed V and J ends, which lost 0 bases and 0 bases, there was a span of 6 bases. Germline V gene lookup returns CDR1 MNHEY and CDR2 SVGAGI. The CDR3 DNA is TGTGCCAGCAGTTACTCCCAGATTAGCAATCAGCCCCAGCATTTT. Its protein is CASSYSQISNQPQHF.

Concerning this clone: This sample also contains other DNA sequences that code for the same CDR3. This rearrangement joins TRBV19 to TRBJ1-5; no clear D. The CDR3 is 14 residues long. Germline V CDR1 and CDR2: LNHDA, SQIVND (reference sequence). Trimming removed 3 bases from V and 5 bases from J, with 11 bases in between. The CDR3 DNA reads TGTGCCAGTAGTATTACGGGGAGGGATCAGCCCCAGCATTTT. Residues: CASSITGRDQPQHF.

The rearrangement joins TRBV6-6 to TRBJ2-5; 15 bases fit TRBD2. V gave up 8 bases and J gave up 2 bases; unmatched junction bases: 3. The V gene's germline CDR1 is MNHNY and CDR2 SVGAGI (reference sequence). The length of the CDR3 is 15 residues. The CDR3 DNA sequence: TGTGCCAGCCGGGGGACTAGCGGGGGGCAAGAGACCCAGTACTTC. This encodes CASRGTSGGQETQYF.

This rearrangement joins TRBV2 to TRBJ1-1; 9 nucleotides line up with TRBD1. CDR1 and CDR2 (germline): SNHLY, FYNNEI. V gave up 9 bases and J gave up 1 base; unmatched junction bases: 6. The CDR3 runs to 14 residues. The CDR3 region has the DNA TGTGCCAGTGGAGTGGGACAGGGGAACACTGAAGCTTTCTTT. Translated, it gives CASGVGQGNTEAFF. Drawing the rest from reference TRBV2 and TRBJ1-1, the complete variable domain is EPEVTQTPSHQVTQMGQEVILRCVPISNHLYFYWYRQILGQKVEFLVSFYNNEISEKSEIFDDQFSVERPDGSNFTLKIRSTKLEDSAMYFCASGVGQGNTEAFFGQGTRLTVV.

The V call is TRBV30, the J call TRBJ2-7, with TRBD1 matching 7 bases. V shed 1 base, J shed 3 bases, and the junction held 3 bases outside the gene matches. Looked up from germline, CDR1 is GTSNPN and CDR2 is SVGIG (reference sequence). The CDR3 is made up of 13 amino acids. CDR3 bases: TGTGCCTGGAGTGACGCAGGGGGCTACGAGCAGTACTTC. This sequence encodes CAWSDAGGYEQYF.

The J gene is TRBJ2-3, the V gene TRBV5-4; possibly TRBD1 for D (6 bases). CDR1 and CDR2 (germline): SGHNT, YYREEE (reference sequence). This CDR3 is built from 15 residues. V was pared by 5 bases and J by 2 bases, with 15 bases between. The CDR3 reads CASRQGRGSTDTQYF. Here the CDR3 DNA reads TGTGCCAGCAGGCAAGGCAGGGGTTCCACAGATACGCAGTATTTT.

The chain combines TRBV2 with TRBJ1-1, with D maybe TRBD1 (5 bases). The CDR3 loop spans 13 amino acids. CDR1 and CDR2 from the germline V gene are SNHLY and FYNNEI. Trimming removed 10 bases at V and 0 bases at J, with 12 bases between. The CDR3 loop is CATTTVLNTEAFF. CDR3 nucleotides: TGTGCCACCACGACAGTTCTGAACACTGAAGCTTTCTTT.

V usage is TRBV4-2 and J usage is TRBJ2-1, with 9 bases identical to TRBD2. CDR3 length: 17 residues. Losses at the gene ends were 2 bases for V and 5 bases for J; bases not matched to a gene: 10. CDR1 LGHNA and CDR2 YNFKEQ come from the germline V gene. The CDR3 protein is CASSQHGLAGSNNEQFF. The CDR3 region has the DNA TGTGCCAGCAGCCAACACGGGCTAGCGGGAAGCAACAATGAGCAGTTCTTC.

In nucleotides, the CDR3 is TGTGCCACCAGCACGGTTCAGGGGGCGCGGAGCAATCAGCCCCAGCATTTT. Amino acids: CATSTVQGARSNQPQHF. The chain is built from TRBV15 and TRBJ1-5, with 8 bases lining up with TRBD1. The CDR3 is 17 amino acids. Germline-derived CDR1 and CDR2 are LNHNV and YYDKDF (reference sequence). V gave up 4 bases and J gave up 1 base; unmatched junction bases: 9.

The CDR3 protein is CSVLGLAGGREQYF. The DNA for the CDR3 is TGCAGCGTCCTGGGACTAGCGGGAGGGCGGGAGCAGTACTTC. V usage is TRBV29-1 and J usage is TRBJ2-5, with TRBD2 identical over 16 bases. Trimming cost V 6 bases and J 11 bases; bases outside gene matches: 9. Germline V gene lookup returns CDR1 SQVTM and CDR2 ANQGSEA. The CDR3 covers 14 residues.

The V call is TRBV11-2, the J call TRBJ2-7; D remains ambiguous. Germline CDR1 SGHAT, CDR2 FQNNGV. The length of the CDR3 is 13 residues. Deletions cut 0 bases from V and 3 bases from J, with 6 bases between. The CDR3 protein is CASSLEQSYEQYF. In nucleotides, the CDR3 is TGTGCCAGCAGCTTAGAACAGAGCTACGAGCAGTACTTC.

The J gene is TRBJ2-2, the V gene TRBV18, with TRBD2 matching over 9 bases. Trimming removed 3 bases from V and 5 bases from J; junction bases left unmatched: 7. Germline V gives CDR1 KGHSH, CDR2 LQKENI. The CDR3 sequence is 16 residues long. The CDR3 spells CASSPRMTSGTGELFF. In DNA, the CDR3 is TGTGCCAGCTCACCCCGGATGACTAGCGGAACCGGGGAGCTGTTTTTT. The whole variable domain, filled in from reference TRBV18 and TRBJ2-2, reads NAGVMQNPRHLVRRRGQEARLRCSPMKGHSHVYWYRQLPEEGLKFMVYLQKENIIDESGMPKERFSAEFPKEGPSILRIQQVVRGDSAAYFCASSPRMTSGTGELFFGEGSRLTVL.